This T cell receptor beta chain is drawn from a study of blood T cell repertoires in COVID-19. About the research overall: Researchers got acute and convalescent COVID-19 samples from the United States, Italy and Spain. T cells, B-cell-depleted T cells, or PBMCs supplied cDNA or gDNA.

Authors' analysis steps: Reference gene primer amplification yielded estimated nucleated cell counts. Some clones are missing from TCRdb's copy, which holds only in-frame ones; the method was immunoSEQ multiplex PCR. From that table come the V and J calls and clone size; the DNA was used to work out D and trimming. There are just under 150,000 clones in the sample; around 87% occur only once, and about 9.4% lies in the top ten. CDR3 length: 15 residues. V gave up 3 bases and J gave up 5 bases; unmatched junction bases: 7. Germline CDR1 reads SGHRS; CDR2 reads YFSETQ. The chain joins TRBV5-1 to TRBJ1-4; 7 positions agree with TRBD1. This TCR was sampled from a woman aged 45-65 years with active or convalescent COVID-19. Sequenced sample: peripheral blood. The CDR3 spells CASSSQQGVNEKLFF. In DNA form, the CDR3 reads TGCGCCAGCAGCTCTCAGCAGGGGGTCAATGAAAAACTGTTTTTT.